The 5 T cell receptor beta chains given below trace back to one sample, sequenced in a study of neurological immune-mediated disorders. TCRdb reanalysed the 5' RACE reads using MiXCR and keeps one entry per CDR3 protein. Seen here are tens of thousands of distinct CDR3 sequences, approximately 2.4% observed once, and the top ten hold 1.1%. The sample comprised PBMCs. These receptor sequences come from a woman aged 25 to 39 with multiple sclerosis.

This clonotype has a count of ten or more. The chain is built from TRBV20-1 and TRBJ2-5; 12 nucleotides line up with TRBD2. Per germline, CDR1 DFQATT and CDR2 SNEGSKA (reference sequence). The CDR3 is 14 amino acids. The V segment lost 6 bases and the J segment 3 bases; nucleotides outside the gene matches: 5. CDR3 residues: CSAIRTSGEETQYF. CDR3 coding DNA: TGCAGTGCGATTCGGACTAGCGGGGAAGAGACCCAGTACTTC.

This clonotype has more than one count but fewer than ten. The chain carries TRBV4-3 and TRBJ2-3, with a tentative D call TRBD2 (5 bases). CDR1 and CDR2 (germline): LGHNA, YSLEER. The V end was cut by 6 bases, the J end by 0 bases, with 16 bases between. The CDR3 extends over 16 amino acids. The CDR3 here is CASRPSSATSTDTQYF. The CDR3 DNA reads TGCGCCAGCAGGCCAAGTAGCGCCACTAGCACAGATACGCAGTATTTT.

At least ten counts were recorded for this clonotype. V gene TRBV3-1 combines with J gene TRBJ2-1, with D tentatively TRBD1 or TRBD2 (5 bases each). The germline V gene encodes CDR1 LGHDT and CDR2 YNNKEL (reference sequence). CDR3 length: 15 amino acids. V lost 4 bases and J 5 bases, leaving 15 bases between the germline ends. CDR3 loop: CASSPGTLTDNEQFF. The CDR3 nucleotides are TGTGCCAGCAGCCCCGGGACCCTAACCGACAATGAGCAGTTCTTC.

The sample holds many counts of this clonotype. The chain links TRBV7-6 to TRBJ2-7, with D perhaps TRBD2 (5 bases). The germline V and J ends were trimmed by 4 bases and 0 bases, with 16 bases remaining between them. CDR1 is SGHVS, CDR2 FNYEAQ, per germline. This CDR3 has 16 amino acids. CDR3 protein: CASSSQPGLDSYEQYF. CDR3 sequence (DNA): TGTGCCAGCAGCTCCCAACCGGGATTGGACTCCTACGAGCAGTACTTC.

The table lists this clonotype with many counts. The chain is built from TRBV7-9 and TRBJ2-1; D not certain. The V and J ends lost 6 bases and 8 bases respectively, with 8 bases between them. This CDR3 comprises 11 residues. Germline V gene sequence: CDR1 SEHNR, CDR2 FQNEAQ (reference sequence). CDR3 coding DNA: TGTGCCAGCAGTTTCGTCCATGAGCAGTTCTTC. Protein sequence: CASSFVHEQFF.